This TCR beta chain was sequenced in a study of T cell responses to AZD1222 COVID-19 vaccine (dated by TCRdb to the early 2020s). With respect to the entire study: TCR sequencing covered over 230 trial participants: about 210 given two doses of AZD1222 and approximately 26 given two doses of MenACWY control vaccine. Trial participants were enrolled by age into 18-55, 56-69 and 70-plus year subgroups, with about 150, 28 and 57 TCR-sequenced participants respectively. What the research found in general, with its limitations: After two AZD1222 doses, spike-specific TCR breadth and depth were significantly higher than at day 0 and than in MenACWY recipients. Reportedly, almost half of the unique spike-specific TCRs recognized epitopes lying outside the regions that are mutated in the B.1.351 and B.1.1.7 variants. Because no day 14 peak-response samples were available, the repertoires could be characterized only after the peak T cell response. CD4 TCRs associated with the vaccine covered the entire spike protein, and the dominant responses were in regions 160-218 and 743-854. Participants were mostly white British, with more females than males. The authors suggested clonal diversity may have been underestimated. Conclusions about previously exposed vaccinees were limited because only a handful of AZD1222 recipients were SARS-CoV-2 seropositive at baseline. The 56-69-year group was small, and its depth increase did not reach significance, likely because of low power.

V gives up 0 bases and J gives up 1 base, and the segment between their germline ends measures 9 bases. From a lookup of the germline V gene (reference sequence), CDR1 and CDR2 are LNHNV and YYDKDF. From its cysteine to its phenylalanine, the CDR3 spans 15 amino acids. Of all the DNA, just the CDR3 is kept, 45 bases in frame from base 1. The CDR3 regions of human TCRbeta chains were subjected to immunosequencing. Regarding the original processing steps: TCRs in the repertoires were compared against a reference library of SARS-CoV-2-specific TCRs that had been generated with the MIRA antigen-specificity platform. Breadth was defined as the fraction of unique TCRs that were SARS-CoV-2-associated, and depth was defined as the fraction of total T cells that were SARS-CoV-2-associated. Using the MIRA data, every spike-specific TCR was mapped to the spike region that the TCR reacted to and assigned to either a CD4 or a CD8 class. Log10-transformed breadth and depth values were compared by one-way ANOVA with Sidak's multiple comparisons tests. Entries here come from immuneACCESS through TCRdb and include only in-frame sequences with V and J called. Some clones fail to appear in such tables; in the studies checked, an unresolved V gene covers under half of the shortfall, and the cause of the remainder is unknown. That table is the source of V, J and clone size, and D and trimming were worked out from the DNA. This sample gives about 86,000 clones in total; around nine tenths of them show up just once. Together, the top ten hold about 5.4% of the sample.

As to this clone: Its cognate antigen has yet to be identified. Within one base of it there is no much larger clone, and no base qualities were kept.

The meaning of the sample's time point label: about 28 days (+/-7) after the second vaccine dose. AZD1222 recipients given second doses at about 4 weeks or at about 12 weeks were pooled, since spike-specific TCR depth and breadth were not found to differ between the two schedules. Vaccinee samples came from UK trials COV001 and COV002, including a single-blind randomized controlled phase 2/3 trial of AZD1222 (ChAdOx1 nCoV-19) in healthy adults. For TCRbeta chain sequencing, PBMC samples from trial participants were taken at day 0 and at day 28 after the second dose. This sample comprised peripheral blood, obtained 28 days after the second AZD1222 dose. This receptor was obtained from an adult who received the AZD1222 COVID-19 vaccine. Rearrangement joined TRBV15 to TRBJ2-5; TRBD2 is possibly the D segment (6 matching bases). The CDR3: CATSRDPGVQETQYF. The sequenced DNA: TGTGCCACCAGCAGAGATCCGGGGGTCCAAGAGACCCAGTACTTC.